The sequence of this T cell receptor (beta chain) was determined in a study of cytomegalovirus exposure and HLA in healthy donors. General observations from the study: The authors excluded some V segments, including TRBV6-2 and TRBV6-3, as indistinguishable. Earlier analysis looked at TCR beta V segments, and most were productive about 87% or about 30% of the time.

With respect to this clone: The antigen remains undetermined.

Germline CDR1 GTSNPN, CDR2 SVGIG (reference sequence). This CDR3 spans 11 amino acids. The ends were cut back, 5 bases at V and 7 bases at J, with 11 bases in the middle. PCR was performed using 60 Vbeta and 13 Jbeta primers. The assay was immunoSEQ multiplex PCR, and TCRdb's table has in-frame clones only and misses some. The sample consists of approximately 67,000 clones, roughly nine tenths of them appearing once. The sample comprised PBMCs. This TCR came from a woman aged 25 to 39 in good health and CMV-seropositive. The genes are TRBV30 and TRBJ1-1, with D uncertain. The CDR3 here is CAWAYGSEAFF. The CDR3 nucleotides read TGTGCCTGGGCCTATGGGAGTGAAGCTTTCTTT.